This T cell receptor beta chain was identified in a study of T-cell memory formation after mild COVID-19. The germline gives CDR1 MNHEY, CDR2 SMNVEV (reference sequence). This CDR3 has 13 amino acids. Between the trimmed V and J ends, which lost 2 bases and 6 bases, there was a span of 8 bases. As regards this clonotype: Its antigen is currently unknown.

The study, taken as a whole, reports: The SARS-CoV-2 specificity of second-wave clones reaching peak at day 37 remained unverified.

One entry per CDR3 protein results from TCRdb running MiXCR on the 5' RACE reads. The sample holds about 340,000 distinct CDR3 sequences, over 10% seen once. This sequence originates from a man aged 18 to 30 who had mild COVID-19 (a few samples of this study predate the infection). Cell type and time point are not known. This chain joins TRBV27 and TRBJ2-1; D is uncertain. Sequences were obtained from PBMCs or a T cell subset sorted from them (not recorded which). The CDR3, as DNA: TGTGCCAGCAGTTTAGAAGGGCCCAATGAGCAGTTCTTC. It yields the protein CASSLEGPNEQFF.